Only a few counts were recorded for the clone carrying this T cell receptor beta chain. Its specificity is unknown. The data were taken from a study of T cells in Graves' hyperthyroidism and ophthalmopathy. At the level of the study: The initial diagnosis was the point when peripheral blood was collected, ahead of any treatment.

What was amplified from RNA transcripts were TCR beta CDR3 regions. In the first-round RT-PCR of the TCR CDR3, the HTBI primer set was used. TCRdb re-analysed the multiplex PCR reads in MiXCR, keeping a single row per CDR3 protein. This table has 530,000 or so distinct CDR3 sequences, about 15% appearing once. General study results and limits: In the blood, most expanded thyroid clonotypes above 0.001 appeared as well. Ophthalmopathy was model-predicted a median roughly six months pre-onset.

CDR3 length: 16 amino acids. The V and J ends lost 3 bases and 3 bases, in that order; junction bases with no gene match: 10. Germline V gene sequence: CDR1 GTSNPN, CDR2 SVGIG (reference sequence). This sequence joins TRBV30 and TRBJ2-1, with 8 bases aligning to TRBD2. This receptor was identified in a woman between 18 and 29 years old with Graves' ophthalmopathy. The sample taken for sequencing was blood. CDR3 loop: CAWRGGGISDYNEQFF. CDR3 DNA sequence: TGTGCCTGGAGGGGCGGGGGGATTTCAGACTACAATGAGCAGTTCTTC.